The clone carrying this T cell receptor (beta chain) has a single count. Its antigen is still unknown. These data are taken from a study of Graves' ophthalmopathy and Graves' hyperthyroidism. At the level of the study: Peripheral blood was obtained at first diagnosis, ahead of any treatment. Findings and limits, study-wide: A majority of expanded thyroid clonotypes exceeding 0.001 frequency were likewise present in blood.

Orbital computed tomography, thyroid ultrasound, TRAb, serum thyroxine and clinical symptoms formed the basis of diagnosis. Researchers took RNA transcripts and amplified TCR beta CDR3 regions from them. First-round RT-PCR employed HTBI primers, with a second-round multiplex PCR after it. TCRdb redid the calling of the multiplex PCR reads with MiXCR, one entry per CDR3 protein. The data show about 740,000 distinct CDR3 sequences, around 40% seen once. The CDR3 contains 13 residues. With V trimmed by 8 bases and J by 0 bases, 6 bases remained unmatched. Germline values: CDR1 SQVTM, CDR2 ANQGSEA. The source material was peripheral blood. The receptor's source is an adult man with Graves' ophthalmopathy. The chain joins TRBV29-1 to TRBJ1-2; TRBD1 matches 7 bases. The CDR3 is CSLGTVTNYGYTF. The CDR3 coding sequence is TGCAGCCTTGGGACAGTGACTAACTATGGCTACACCTTC.